These T cell receptor beta chains were read from a single sample in a study of T cells after yellow fever vaccination. One entry per CDR3 protein, called by TCRdb with MiXCR from the 5' RACE reads. Here the sample spans about 350,000 distinct CDR3 sequences, roughly 10% being singletons. Sequenced material: PBMCs, taken on the day of the first yellow fever vaccination. The receptors here all came from a man younger than 35 who received the YFV17D yellow fever vaccine. Each CDR3 is given with its conserved first and last residue. The D gene is left open where the match is weak. A row's size may be missing; if present it is once, few, many or a size class.

v_gene,d_gene,j_gene,abundance,CDR3nt,CDR3aa
TRBV6-5,TRBD2,TRBJ2-5,many,TGTGCCAGCAGTTACTCCGGGACTAGCGGGGGAGAGACCCAGTACTTC,CASSYSGTSGGETQYF
TRBV7-2,TRBD1,TRBJ1-2,NA,TGTGCCAGCAGCCCCGGACAGGGGGCGGACGGGGGCTACACCTTC,CASSPGQGADGGYTF
TRBV30,TRBD1,TRBJ1-1,NA,TGTGCCTGGAGCAAATGGGACAGGGGTCGGGTAGCTTTCTTT,CAWSKWDRGRVAFF
TRBV4-1,TRBD2,TRBJ2-7,few,TGCGCCAGCAGCCGCGGGGGGGAGCAGTACTTC,CASSRGGEQYF
TRBV28,TRBD2,TRBJ2-2,few,TGTGCCAGCAGGGGACTAACGTACACCGGGGAGCTGTTTTTT,CASRGLTYTGELFF
TRBV12-3/TRBV12-4,NA,TRBJ2-3,NA,TGTGCCAGCAGTTTTCGTGGGGGTGCCGGGGATACGCAGTATTTT,CASSFRGGAGDTQYF
TRBV7-2,NA,TRBJ2-2,many,TGTGCCAGCAGCTTAGGTCGGGGCAGGTCCGGGGAGCTGTTTTTT,CASSLGRGRSGELFF
TRBV20-1,NA,TRBJ2-2,few,TGCAGTGCGCGACCACTCACCGGGGAGCTGTTTTTT,CSARPLTGELFF
TRBV7-2,NA,TRBJ2-5,NA,TGTGCCAGCAGCAACCTACGGGGGAACCAAGGTACCCAGTACTTC,CASSNLRGNQGTQYF
TRBV3-1,NA,TRBJ1-1,NA,TGTGCCAGCAGATTTTCCTTGAGGGGCACTGAAGCTTTCTTT,CASRFSLRGTEAFF
TRBV5-1,NA,TRBJ1-1,few,TGCGCCAGCAGCTTGGAGCCAGTGGGCGAAACTGAAGCTTTCTTT,CASSLEPVGETEAFF
TRBV6-2/TRBV6-3,NA,TRBJ2-2,NA,TGTGCCAGCAGAAACAGGCTTTTGGCCGGGGAGCTGTTTTTT,CASRNRLLAGELFF
TRBV4-1,NA,TRBJ2-4,few,TGCGCCAGCAGCCAAGGTCACGGTAACAAAAACATTCAGTACTTC,CASSQGHGNKNIQYF
TRBV7-2,NA,TRBJ2-3,many,TGTGCCAGTAGCCGGAGGGGGGCCCCGGATACGCAGTATTTT,CASSRRGAPDTQYF
TRBV20-1,TRBD1,TRBJ1-1,many,TGCAGTGCGGGAGACAGGGGGATGAACACTGAAGCTTTCTTT,CSAGDRGMNTEAFF
TRBV6-5,NA,TRBJ1-4,few,TGTGCCAGCAGTTATTTTCGGGCGGAGGATGAAAAACTGTTTTTT,CASSYFRAEDEKLFF
TRBV19,NA,TRBJ2-1,NA,TGTGCCAGTAGTATAGGGGCAGGGATATACAATGAGCAGTTCTTC,CASSIGAGIYNEQFF
TRBV15,TRBD2,TRBJ2-3,few,TGTGCCACCAAAGCACGCGCGGGGGACACAGATACGCAGTATTTT,CATKARAGDTDTQYF
TRBV7-2,TRBD2,TRBJ2-1,many,TGTGCCAGCAGGCGCGGGGGACGTCATAATGAGCAGTTCTTC,CASRRGGRHNEQFF
TRBV6-5,NA,TRBJ2-5,NA,TGTGCCAGCAGTTACTTGCGGGGTCCGGAGACCCAGTACTTC,CASSYLRGPETQYF
TRBV12-3/TRBV12-4,NA,TRBJ1-4,NA,TGTGCCAGCAGTTTTCTCCGGGGTAGAGAAAAACTGTTTTTT,CASSFLRGREKLFF
TRBV10-3,TRBD2,TRBJ2-5,NA,TGTGCCATCAGTGACGGGAGGAGGGTCCAGTACTTC,CAISDGRRVQYF
TRBV21-1,NA,TRBJ1-4,few,TGTGCCAGCAGCAGTAATCGGGACGGGGCGAGGAAACTGTTTTTT,CASSSNRDGARKLFF
TRBV4-3,TRBD1,TRBJ2-3,few,TGCGCCAGCAGCCAAGGTCTGACAGGGCGGACAGATACGCAGTATTTT,CASSQGLTGRTDTQYF
TRBV7-3,NA,TRBJ1-1,few,TGTGCCAGCAGCTTCAACGGAGACACTTTGAACACTGAAGCTTTCTTT,CASSFNGDTLNTEAFF
TRBV10-2,NA,TRBJ2-4,NA,TGCGCCAGCTTCGGTACCCCAGGAAACATTCAGTACTTC,CASFGTPGNIQYF
TRBV7-9,NA,TRBJ2-3,many,TGTGCCAGCAGCAAAACTAGTGTTGGGGCAGATACGCAGTATTTT,CASSKTSVGADTQYF
TRBV4-3,NA,TRBJ2-5,many,TGCGCCAGCAGCCAAGCGGCAGGGAAACAAGAGACCCAGTACTTC,CASSQAAGKQETQYF
TRBV18,TRBD1,TRBJ1-1,NA,TGTGCCAGCCGTATTACCGGGACAGAGAACACTGAAGCTTTCTTT,CASRITGTENTEAFF
TRBV19,NA,TRBJ2-1,few,TGTGCCAGTAGTGTATACGGATCCCAGGGGCCGTATGATGAGCAGTTCTTC,CASSVYGSQGPYDEQFF
TRBV7-2,NA,TRBJ2-7,many,TGTGCCAGCAGCTTTCAGGACGCCTACGAGCAGTACTTC,CASSFQDAYEQYF
TRBV29-1,NA,TRBJ2-1,few,TGCAGCGTTGAAGATAGAGGCAGGGAGTACGAGCAGTTCTTC,CSVEDRGREYEQFF
TRBV5-4,NA,TRBJ2-7,NA,TGTGCCAGCACCCCGAACAATGGGGCCTACGAGCAGTACTTC,CASTPNNGAYEQYF
TRBV20-1,NA,TRBJ1-5,NA,TGCAGTGCTACGTTGGGCAATCAGCCCCAGCATTTT,CSATLGNQPQHF
TRBV6-5,TRBD2,TRBJ2-5,NA,TGTGCCAGCAGTTATTCACCGGGACTAGGGCAGACCCTGTACTTC,CASSYSPGLGQTLYF
TRBV4-2,NA,TRBJ2-7,once,TGTGCCAGCAGCCCCGGGCTGATCTCCTACGAGCAGTACTTC,CASSPGLISYEQYF
TRBV5-6,NA,TRBJ2-2,many,TGTGCCAGCAGCTTGTGGGTCAGGGATGAATATGAGGAGCTGTTTTTT,CASSLWVRDEYEELFF
TRBV28,NA,TRBJ1-1,few,TGTGCCAGCAGTTTGTGGGATCAATTTGAAGCTTTCTTT,CASSLWDQFEAFF
TRBV12-3/TRBV12-4,TRBD1,TRBJ1-5,many,TGTGCCAGCAGCCCCTCCGGGACAGGGAGGCAGCCCCAGCATTTT,CASSPSGTGRQPQHF
TRBV6-1,NA,TRBJ2-7,NA,TGTGCCAGCAGTGGGGGGGACGTGAGCTCCTACGAGCAGTACTTC,CASSGGDVSSYEQYF
TRBV7-9,NA,TRBJ1-1,many,TGTGCCAGCAGCTTAACAATGAACACTGAAGCTTTCTTT,CASSLTMNTEAFF
TRBV28,NA,TRBJ1-1,NA,TGTGCCAGCAGACACCCGAACACTGAAGCTTTCTTT,CASRHPNTEAFF
TRBV4-1,NA,TRBJ1-1,NA,TGCGCCAGCAGCAGCAGGACTGGGCAGCAGAACACTGAAGCTTTCTTT,CASSSRTGQQNTEAFF
TRBV20-1,TRBD1,TRBJ1-5,NA,TGCAGTGCTAGCGGAGGGGGGACAGGAGGTCAGCCCCAGCATTTT,CSASGGGTGGQPQHF
TRBV20-1,NA,TRBJ1-1,NA,TGCAGTGCCTTCCCGACAGGGAACACTGAAGCTTTCTTT,CSAFPTGNTEAFF
TRBV19,NA,TRBJ2-1,NA,TGTGCCAGTAGGACGCTCCATGAGCAGTTCTTC,CASRTLHEQFF
TRBV19,TRBD2,TRBJ2-1,NA,TGTGCCAGTAGTGCCGGACTAGCGAGGAATGAGCAGTTCTTC,CASSAGLARNEQFF
TRBV20-1,NA,TRBJ2-2,many,TGCAGTGCTAGAGATCCGGGGCCGAACACCGGGGAGCTGTTTTTT,CSARDPGPNTGELFF
TRBV14,NA,TRBJ1-2,NA,TGTGCCAGCAGCCAATCGGGACGGGCTAACTATGGCTACACCTTC,CASSQSGRANYGYTF
TRBV25-1,NA,TRBJ2-5,NA,TGTGCCAGCAGTGAATTGCCTGGCAGGGGGAGGGAGACCCAGTACTTC,CASSELPGRGRETQYF
TRBV6-1,NA,TRBJ2-2,NA,TGTGCCAGCAGTCCGACTAGTTCGGCGAACACCGGGGAGCTGTTTTTT,CASSPTSSANTGELFF
TRBV20-1,TRBD1,TRBJ2-3,few,TGCAGTGCTGGGACAGGCATAATCGCAGATACGCAGTATTTT,CSAGTGIIADTQYF